The rows below give T cell receptor beta chains drawn from one sample of a study of shared clonotypes between healthy human individuals. The repertoire was sequenced with immunoSEQ multiplex PCR; TCRdb's copy has only in-frame clones and lacks some. The data contain around 1.1 million clones, approximately 78% of them seen just once; the ten biggest clones take up 0.55% to 0.7%. Sample: memory CD4+ T cells from PBMCs. These receptors were collected from a man aged 18-30 years in good health. Some clones in this sample may be carry-over from other donors' samples. Both conserved end residues are part of each CDR3. D genes are given only for firm matches. Clone size is given for some rows only: seen once, a few or many times, or a class if the clone is expanded.

CASSWGLQATEAFF | TGCGCCAGCAGCTGGGGACTCCAAGCCACTGAAGCTTTCTTT | . | . | TRBJ1-1 | TRBV5-1
CASRSAGVSYNEQFF | TGTGCCAGCAGGAGCGCCGGGGTCTCCTACAATGAGCAGTTCTTC | . | . | TRBJ2-1 | TRBV2
CASSPARPLGANVLTF | TGTGCCAGCTCACCGGCCAGGCCACTTGGGGCCAACGTCCTGACTTTC | once | . | TRBJ2-6 | TRBV18
CASSQGSTQYF | TGTGCCAGCAGCCAAGGGTCGACCCAGTACTTC | . | . | TRBJ2-5 | TRBV4-2
CASSQDSGRGRETQYF | TGCGCCAGCAGCCAAGACAGTGGGAGGGGCCGGGAGACCCAGTACTTC | . | TRBD2 | TRBJ2-5 | TRBV4-1
CASARELMDEQFF | TGTGCCAGCGCGCGGGAGTTAATGGATGAGCAGTTCTTC | . | TRBD2 | TRBJ2-1 | TRBV2
CSAFRDTEAFF | TGCAGCGCCTTCCGGGACACTGAAGCTTTCTTT | few | . | TRBJ1-1 | TRBV29-1
CASSPSGDSYNEQFF | TGTGCCAGCAGCCCCAGCGGGGACTCCTACAATGAGCAGTTCTTC | . | TRBD2 | TRBJ2-1 | TRBV5-4
CASSLESGYEDTQYF | TGTGCCAGCAGTCTTGAGAGTGGGTACGAAGATACGCAGTATTTT | . | . | TRBJ2-3 | TRBV5-4
CSVEDHPHEQYF | TGCAGCGTTGAAGATCACCCCCACGAGCAGTACTTC | few | . | TRBJ2-7 | TRBV29-1
CASSPLAGETYEQYF | TGTGCCAGCAGTCCGCTAGCGGGAGAAACCTACGAGCAGTACTTC | . | TRBD2 | TRBJ2-7 | TRBV28
CASSLDSRNYGYTF | TGTGCCAGCAGCTTGGACAGTCGAAACTATGGCTACACCTTC | . | . | TRBJ1-2 | TRBV7-2
CASSPGGGTYNEQFF | TGTGCCAGCAGCCCCGGGGGCGGTACCTACAATGAGCAGTTCTTC | once | . | TRBJ2-1 | TRBV5-4
CASSPPGQGLSYEQYF | TGTGCCAGCAGCCCGCCCGGACAGGGGCTTTCCTACGAGCAGTACTTC | . | TRBD1 | TRBJ2-7 | TRBV7-9